These T cell receptor beta chains were read from a single sample in a study of blood T cell repertoires in COVID-19. Measured with immunoSEQ multiplex PCR; TCRdb has only the in-frame clones, and not every one. The table lists 110,000 to 150,000 clones, over 75% of them singletons. The sample was peripheral blood. The receptors come from a man aged 45 to 65 with acute or convalescent COVID-19. The CDR3 runs from the conserved cysteine through the conserved F or W. D genes are given only for firm matches. Size tells how often a clone was seen (once, few, many) or the class of an expanded clone, and some rows leave it out.

v_call	d_call	j_call	clone_size	cdr3_nt	cdr3_aa
TRBV15	TRBD1	TRBJ1-1	few	TGTGCCACCAGCAGGGGACAGGGGGCGACGGCGGCTTTCTTT	CATSRGQGATAAFF
TRBV28	.	TRBJ1-2	.	TGTGCCAGCAGTTTTACAAACGATGGCTACACCTTC	CASSFTNDGYTF
TRBV27	TRBD1	TRBJ2-3	.	TGTGCCAGCAGTCTCAGACAGGGGAAAGATACGCAGTATTTT	CASSLRQGKDTQYF
TRBV5-1	TRBD2	TRBJ2-1	.	TGCGCCAGCAGCCCACCTGGGCTAGCGGGAGCTAATGAGCAGTTCTTC	CASSPPGLAGANEQFF
TRBV9	.	TRBJ1-2	.	TGTGCCAGCAGCGTAGGGAAGGTAGGAGGGCTTAACTATGGCTACACCTTC	CASSVGKVGGLNYGYTF
TRBV18	TRBD1	TRBJ2-7	.	TGTGCCAGCTCACCCGGGACAGGCACCTACGAGCAGTACTTC	CASSPGTGTYEQYF
TRBV9	.	TRBJ2-2	medium-sized	TGTGCCAGCAGCGTTGCCGGGACAAACACCGGGGAGCTGTTTTTT	CASSVAGTNTGELFF
TRBV12-5	.	TRBJ1-2	.	TGTGCTAGTGGCCCTGGCGGGGCCCCTGGCTACACCTTC	CASGPGGAPGYTF
TRBV4-1	TRBD2	TRBJ2-7	.	TGCGCCAGCAGCCAGATTTTGGGACTAGGGGAATACGAGCAGTACTTC	CASSQILGLGEYEQYF
TRBV9	TRBD1	TRBJ1-2	.	TGTGCCAGCAGCGTAGTGGGACAGGGAAACTATGGCTACACCTTC	CASSVVGQGNYGYTF
TRBV3-1/TRBV3-2	TRBD1	TRBJ1-6	.	TGTGCCAGCAGCCAAGAATCAGGACAGGGAATGCCTAACTATAATTCACCCCTCCACTTT	CASSQESGQGMPNYNSPLHF
TRBV6-2/TRBV6-3	.	TRBJ2-7	.	TGTGCCAGCAGTTATCCCCAGGGCCCCTACGAGCAGTACTTC	CASSYPQGPYEQYF
TRBV5-1	TRBD1	TRBJ2-7	.	TGCGCCAGCAGCTCGGGACAGGGGGTCGACGAGCAGTACTTC	CASSSGQGVDEQYF
TRBV5-1	TRBD1	TRBJ2-2	once	TGCGCCAGCAAAACGGGGCAGGGGGCGACCGGGGAGCTGTTTTTT	CASKTGQGATGELFF
TRBV7-9	.	TRBJ2-7	.	TGTGCCAGCAGCCTACGAGGACAGCCCTACGAGCAGTACTTC	CASSLRGQPYEQYF
TRBV5-4	.	TRBJ1-1	.	TGTGCCAGCAGCTTAAGGACACGGAACACTGAAGCTTTCTTT	CASSLRTRNTEAFF
TRBV10-1	.	TRBJ2-7	.	TGCGCCAGCAGTGAGTTACGGGGACTGGATCCCTACGAGCAGTACTTC	CASSELRGLDPYEQYF
TRBV6-5	.	TRBJ1-6	.	TGTGCCAGCAGTTACCTGACTTCTTTATCACCCCTCCACTTT	CASSYLTSLSPLHF
TRBV10-3	.	TRBJ1-2	once	TGTGCCATCAGTGAGTCGGGCAGGGTTAACTATGGCTACACCTTC	CAISESGRVNYGYTF
TRBV19	.	TRBJ1-1	few	TGTGCCAGTAGTACTGAAAGGGGGAGCGCTTTCTTT	CASSTERGSAFF
TRBV11-2	.	TRBJ1-2	few	TGTGCCAGCAGCTTAGCGACAGCCAACTATGGCTACACCTTC	CASSLATANYGYTF
TRBV7-2	.	TRBJ1-4	once	TGTGCCAGCAGTTTTCGGAATGAAAAACTGTTTTTT	CASSFRNEKLFF
TRBV2	TRBD1	TRBJ2-2	.	TGTGCCAGCAGTGAAGATGTGGGACAGGGGCACGGGGAGCTGTTTTTT	CASSEDVGQGHGELFF
TRBV19	.	TRBJ1-1	few	TGTGCCAGTAGTATTTCGGTCAACACTGAAGCTTTCTTT	CASSISVNTEAFF
TRBV21-1	.	TRBJ1-2	.	TGTGCCAGCAGCAAAACGCCGGGTCCGTGCTATGGCTACACCTTC	CASSKTPGPCYGYTF
TRBV6-1	.	TRBJ1-2	.	TGTGCCAGCAGTGACAGCGACTATGGCTACACCTTC	CASSDSDYGYTF
TRBV12-3/TRBV12-4	.	TRBJ2-2	.	TGTGCCAGCAGTTTCTTCGTTACCGGGGAGCTGTTTTTT	CASSFFVTGELFF
TRBV4-2	TRBD2	TRBJ2-1	.	TGTGCCAGCAGCCAAGATCCAGCGGGAGCGAATGAGCAGTTCTTC	CASSQDPAGANEQFF
TRBV6-5	.	TRBJ1-5	once	TGTGCCAGCAGCCCGACAGTTAGCAATCAGCCCCAGCATTTT	CASSPTVSNQPQHF
TRBV19	.	TRBJ2-1	.	TGTGCCAGTAGTATGCAGGAAAACAATGAGCAGTTCTTC	CASSMQENNEQFF
TRBV28	TRBD2	TRBJ2-7	.	TGTGCCAGCACCGGGACTAGCGGGAAATTCTACGAGCAGTACTTC	CASTGTSGKFYEQYF
TRBV27	TRBD2	TRBJ2-1	.	TGTGCCAGCAGGCGGGAGGGCCCCTTCCTCTCCTACAATGAGCAGTTCTTC	CASRREGPFLSYNEQFF
TRBV15	.	TRBJ2-2	.	TGTGCCACCAGCGCCTCCGGGACGAACACCGGGGAGCTGTTTTTT	CATSASGTNTGELFF
TRBV6-5	TRBD1	TRBJ1-5	.	TGTGCCAGCAGAGACGGGACAGTTCGCAATCAGCCCCAGCATTTT	CASRDGTVRNQPQHF
TRBV6-5	TRBD1	TRBJ1-4	.	TGTGCCAGCAGTTTGACCGGGACAGGGGAAAAACTGTTTTTT	CASSLTGTGEKLFF
TRBV10-3	TRBD2	TRBJ2-1	.	TGTGCCACCTTCAGCGGGGGGGCCGACAATGAGCAGTTCTTC	CATFSGGADNEQFF
TRBV19	TRBD2	TRBJ2-1	.	TGTGCCAGTAGACATAGCGGGAGAGGTATTGAGCAGTTCTTC	CASRHSGRGIEQFF
TRBV15	TRBD2	TRBJ2-7	.	TGTGCCACCAGCCCAGGATTTAGCGGGTGGGAGACCTACGAGCAGTACTTC	CATSPGFSGWETYEQYF
TRBV7-2	.	TRBJ2-6	.	TGTGCCACCTTACAGGGTGAGACCAACGTCCTGACTTTC	CATLQGETNVLTF
TRBV10-3	TRBD1	TRBJ2-1	.	TGTGCCATTAGTGAGACTGGACAGGGAGCCTACAATGAGCAGTTCTTC	CAISETGQGAYNEQFF